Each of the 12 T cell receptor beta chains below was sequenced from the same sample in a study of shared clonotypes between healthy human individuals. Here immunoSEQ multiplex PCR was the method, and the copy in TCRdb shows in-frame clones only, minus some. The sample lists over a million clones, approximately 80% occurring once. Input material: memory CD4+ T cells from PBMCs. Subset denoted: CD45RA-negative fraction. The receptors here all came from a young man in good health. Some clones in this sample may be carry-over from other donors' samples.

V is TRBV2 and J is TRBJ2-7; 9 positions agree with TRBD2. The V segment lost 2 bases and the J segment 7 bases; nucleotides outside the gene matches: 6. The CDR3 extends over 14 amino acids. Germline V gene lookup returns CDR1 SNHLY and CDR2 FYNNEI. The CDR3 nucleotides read TGTGCCAGCAGTGAAATAGCGGGAGTGCGGGAGCAGTACTTC. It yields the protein CASSEIAGVREQYF. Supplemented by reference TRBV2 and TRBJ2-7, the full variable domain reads EPEVTQTPSHQVTQMGQEVILRCVPISNHLYFYWYRQILGQKVEFLVSFYNNEISEKSEIFDDQFSVERPDGSNFTLKIRSTKLEDSAMYFCASSEIAGVREQYFGPGTRLTVT.

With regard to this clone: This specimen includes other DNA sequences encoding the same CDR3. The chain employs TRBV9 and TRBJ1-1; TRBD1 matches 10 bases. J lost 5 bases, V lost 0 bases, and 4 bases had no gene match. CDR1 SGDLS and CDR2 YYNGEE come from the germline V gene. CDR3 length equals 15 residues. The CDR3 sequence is CASSVAGQGGTEAFF. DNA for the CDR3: TGTGCCAGCAGCGTAGCCGGACAGGGGGGTACTGAAGCTTTCTTT.

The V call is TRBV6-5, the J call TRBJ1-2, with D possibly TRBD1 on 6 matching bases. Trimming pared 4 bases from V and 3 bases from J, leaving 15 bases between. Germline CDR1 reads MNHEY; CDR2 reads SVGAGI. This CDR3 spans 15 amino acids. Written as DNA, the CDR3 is TGTGCCAGCAGTTTGTCCGGGGGCTCTCACTATGGCTACACCTTC. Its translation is CASSLSGGSHYGYTF.

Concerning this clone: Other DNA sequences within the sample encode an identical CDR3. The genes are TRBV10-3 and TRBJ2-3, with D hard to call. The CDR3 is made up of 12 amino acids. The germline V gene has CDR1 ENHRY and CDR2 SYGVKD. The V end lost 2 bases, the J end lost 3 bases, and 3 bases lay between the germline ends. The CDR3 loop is CAISERTDTQYF. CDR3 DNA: TGTGCCATCAGTGAGCGTACAGATACGCAGTATTTT.

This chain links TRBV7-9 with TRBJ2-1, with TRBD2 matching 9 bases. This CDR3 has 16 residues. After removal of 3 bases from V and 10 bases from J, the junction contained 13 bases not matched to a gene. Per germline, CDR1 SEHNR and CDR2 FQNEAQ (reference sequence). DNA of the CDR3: TGTGCCAGCAGCTTCGGGGGCGGGAGGGCCGTGTCCGAGCAGTTCTTC. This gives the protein CASSFGGGRAVSEQFF. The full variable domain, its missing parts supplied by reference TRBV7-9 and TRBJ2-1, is DTGVSQNPRHKITKRGQNVTFRCDPISEHNRLYWYRQTLGQGPEFLTYFQNEAQLEKSRLLSDRFSAERPKGSFSTLEIQRTEQGDSAMYLCASSFGGGRAVSEQFFGPGTRLTVL.

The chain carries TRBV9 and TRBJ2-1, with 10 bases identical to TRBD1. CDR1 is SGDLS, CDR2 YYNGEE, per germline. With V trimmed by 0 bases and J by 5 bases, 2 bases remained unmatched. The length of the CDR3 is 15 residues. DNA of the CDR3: TGTGCCAGCAGCGTAGTGGGACAGGGGAACAATGAGCAGTTCTTC. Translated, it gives CASSVVGQGNNEQFF.

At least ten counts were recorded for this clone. The CDR3 loop reads CASSPFREGRTEAFF. CDR3 nucleotide sequence: TGTGCCAGCAGTCCATTCAGGGAAGGGAGAACTGAAGCTTTCTTT. The gene calls are TRBV27 and TRBJ1-1; maybe TRBD1 (5 bases). Germline CDR1 reads MNHEY; CDR2 reads SMNVEV (reference sequence). V was clipped by 5 bases and J by 5 bases, with 18 bases between them. This CDR3 spans 15 amino acids.

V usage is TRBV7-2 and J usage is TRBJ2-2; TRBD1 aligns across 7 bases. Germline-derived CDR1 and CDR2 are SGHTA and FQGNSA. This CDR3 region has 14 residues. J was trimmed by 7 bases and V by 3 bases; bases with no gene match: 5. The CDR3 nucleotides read TGTGCCAGCAGCTTCCAGACAGGGAGCGGGGAGCTGTTTTTT. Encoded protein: CASSFQTGSGELFF.

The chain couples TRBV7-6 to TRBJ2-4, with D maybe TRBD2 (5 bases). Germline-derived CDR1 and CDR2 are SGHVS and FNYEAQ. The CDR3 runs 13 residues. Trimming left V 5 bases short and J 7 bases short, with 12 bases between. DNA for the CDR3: TGTGCCAGCAGCGCGGACTCGAGGAACATTCAGTACTTC. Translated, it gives CASSADSRNIQYF. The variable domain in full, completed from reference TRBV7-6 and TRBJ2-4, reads GAGVSQSPRYKVTKRGQDVALRCDPISGHVSLYWYRQALGQGPEFLTYFNYEAQQDKSGLPNDRFSAERPEGSISTLTIQRTEQRDSAMYRCASSADSRNIQYFGAGTRLSVL.

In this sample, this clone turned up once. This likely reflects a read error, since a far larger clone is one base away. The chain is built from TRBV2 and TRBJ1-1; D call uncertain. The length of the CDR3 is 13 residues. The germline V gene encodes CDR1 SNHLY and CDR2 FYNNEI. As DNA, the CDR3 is TGTACCAGCAAATTGGATCTGAACACTGAAGCTTTCTTT. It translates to CTSKLDLNTEAFF.

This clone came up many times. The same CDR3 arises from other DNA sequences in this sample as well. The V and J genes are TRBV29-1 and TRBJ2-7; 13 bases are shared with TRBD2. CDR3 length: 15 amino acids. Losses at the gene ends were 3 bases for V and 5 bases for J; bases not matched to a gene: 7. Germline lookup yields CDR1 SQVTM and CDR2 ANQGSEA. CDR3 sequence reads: CSVEGGLAGDDEQYF. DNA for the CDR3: TGCAGCGTTGAGGGAGGACTAGCGGGAGATGACGAGCAGTACTTC.

The CDR3 sequence: CASSLAPPRDEQFF. The CDR3 coding sequence is TGCGCCAGCAGCTTGGCGCCCCCGCGGGATGAGCAGTTCTTC. This chain joins TRBV5-1 and TRBJ2-1; perhaps TRBD2 as D (5 bases). The V gene's germline CDR1 is SGHRS and CDR2 YFSETQ. The CDR3 is made up of 14 amino acids. With 0 bases removed from V and 8 bases from J, the gap between germline ends came to 12 bases.